What follows are 5 T cell receptor beta chains derived from one specimen sequenced in a study of blood T cell repertoires in COVID-19. TCRdb keeps only in-frame clones here, not all; method: immunoSEQ multiplex PCR. This repertoire shows 150,000 to 200,000 clones, 88% found once; its top ten account for about 9.4%. Input material: PBMCs or T cells enriched from blood (not recorded which). Receptors originate from a woman aged 18-29 years who had recovered from COVID-19.

J is TRBJ1-2 and V is TRBV6-5, with 8 bases aligning to TRBD1. The CDR3 length is 15 residues. The J segment lost 5 bases and the V segment lost 5 bases, leaving 10 bases of the junction unmatched. Germline V CDR1 and CDR2: MNHEY, SVGAGI. Here the CDR3 DNA reads TGTGCCAGCAGTAACGGACAGGGTCTAAATTATGGCTACACCTTC. Translation gives CASSNGQGLNYGYTF.

This clone was picked up a small number of times. This chain connects TRBV18 to TRBJ2-7, with 8 bases that match TRBD1. The CDR3 covers 13 residues. Germline V gives CDR1 KGHSH, CDR2 LQKENI. J was trimmed by 7 bases and V by 4 bases; bases with no gene match: 6. The CDR3 loop reads CASSRGQAGEQYF. CDR3 nucleotide sequence: TGTGCCAGCTCACGGGGACAGGCGGGGGAGCAGTACTTC.

The J gene is TRBJ1-2, the V gene TRBV9; the D is unclear. This CDR3 is 13 amino acids long. CDR1 is SGDLS and CDR2 is YYNGEE in the germline V gene. The V and J ends lost 6 bases and 5 bases respectively, with 14 bases between them. The CDR3 bases are TGTGCCAGCACCCACGGTAGAGTATATGGCTACACCTTC. Translated: CASTHGRVYGYTF.

The chain links TRBV2 to TRBJ2-2; the D gene is possibly TRBD2 (5 bases). The CDR3 consists of 19 residues. In germline, CDR1 is SNHLY, CDR2 FYNNEI. The germline V and J ends were trimmed by 0 bases and 8 bases, with 25 bases remaining between them. The CDR3 protein is CASSEALRAFRTSQGELFF. In DNA form, the CDR3 reads TGTGCCAGCAGTGAAGCGCTCCGGGCCTTCAGGACTTCCCAGGGGGAGCTGTTTTTT.

This clone was observed once. The chain employs TRBV24-1 and TRBJ1-5; 9 nucleotides line up with TRBD1. The CDR3 has 16 residues. Germline V gene sequence: CDR1 KGHDR, CDR2 SFDVKD. With 3 bases clipped from V and 5 bases from J, the junction kept 7 bases outside the gene matches. The CDR3 DNA is TGTGCCACCAGTGATCCGGACAGGGGTGGTGATCAGCCCCAGCATTTT. Its protein product is CATSDPDRGGDQPQHF.